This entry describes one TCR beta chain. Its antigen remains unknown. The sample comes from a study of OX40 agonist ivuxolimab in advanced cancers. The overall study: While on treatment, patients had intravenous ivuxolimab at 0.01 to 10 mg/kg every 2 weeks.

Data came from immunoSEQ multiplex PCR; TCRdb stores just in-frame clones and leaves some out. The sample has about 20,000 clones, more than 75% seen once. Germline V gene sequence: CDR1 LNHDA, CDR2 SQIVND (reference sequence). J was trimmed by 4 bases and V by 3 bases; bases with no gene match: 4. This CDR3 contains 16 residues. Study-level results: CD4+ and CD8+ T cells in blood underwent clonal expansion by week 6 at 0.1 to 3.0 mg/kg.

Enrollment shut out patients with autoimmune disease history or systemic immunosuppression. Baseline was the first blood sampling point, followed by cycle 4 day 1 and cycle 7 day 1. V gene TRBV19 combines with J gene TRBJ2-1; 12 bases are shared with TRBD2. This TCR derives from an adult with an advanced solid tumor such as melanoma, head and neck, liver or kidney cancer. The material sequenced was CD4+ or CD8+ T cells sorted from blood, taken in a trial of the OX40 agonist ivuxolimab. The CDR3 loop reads CASSIRLAGAYNEQFF. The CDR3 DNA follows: TGTGCCAGTAGTATCCGACTAGCGGGGGCTTACAATGAGCAGTTCTTC.